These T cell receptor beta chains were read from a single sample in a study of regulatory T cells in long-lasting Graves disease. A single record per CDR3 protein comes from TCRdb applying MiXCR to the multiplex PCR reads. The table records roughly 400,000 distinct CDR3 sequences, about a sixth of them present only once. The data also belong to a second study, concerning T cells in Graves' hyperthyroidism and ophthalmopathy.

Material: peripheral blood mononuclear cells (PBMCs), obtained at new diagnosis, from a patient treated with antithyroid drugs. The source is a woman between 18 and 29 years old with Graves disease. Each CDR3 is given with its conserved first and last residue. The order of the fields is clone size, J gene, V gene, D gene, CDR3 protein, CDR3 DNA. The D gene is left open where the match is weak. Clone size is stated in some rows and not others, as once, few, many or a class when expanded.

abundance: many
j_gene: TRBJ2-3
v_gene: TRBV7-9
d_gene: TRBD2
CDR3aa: CASSLGTSGRAADTQYF
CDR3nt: TGTGCCAGCAGCTTAGGTACTAGCGGAAGGGCCGCAGATACGCAGTATTTT

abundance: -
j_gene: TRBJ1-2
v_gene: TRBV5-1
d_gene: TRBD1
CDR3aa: CASSFLGRQGASGYTF
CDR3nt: TGCGCCAGCAGCTTCCTTGGCAGACAGGGGGCCAGTGGCTACACCTTC

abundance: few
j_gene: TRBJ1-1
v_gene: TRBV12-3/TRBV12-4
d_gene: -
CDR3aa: CASSDWGAEAFF
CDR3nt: TGTGCCAGCAGCGACTGGGGGGCTGAAGCTTTCTTT

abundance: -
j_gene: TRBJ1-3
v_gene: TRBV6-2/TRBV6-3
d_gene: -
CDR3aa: CASSYSPGAGNTIYF
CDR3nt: TGTGCCAGCAGTTACAGCCCAGGGGCTGGAAACACCATATATTTT

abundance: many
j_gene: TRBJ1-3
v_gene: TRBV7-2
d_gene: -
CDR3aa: CASSLAGAGNTIYF
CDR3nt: TGTGCCAGCAGTTTAGCAGGGGCTGGAAACACCATATATTTT

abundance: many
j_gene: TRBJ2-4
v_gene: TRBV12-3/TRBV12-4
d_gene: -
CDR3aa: CASSLQRAKNIQYF
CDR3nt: TGTGCCAGCAGTCTTCAACGTGCCAAAAACATTCAGTACTTC

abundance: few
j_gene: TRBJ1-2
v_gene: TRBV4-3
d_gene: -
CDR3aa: CASSQDILGQLVGYTF
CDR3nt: TGCGCCAGCAGCCAAGATATACTGGGACAACTGGTTGGCTACACCTTC

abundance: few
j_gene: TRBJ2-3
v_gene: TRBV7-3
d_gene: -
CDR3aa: CASSLRLAGTGDTQYF
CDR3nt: TGTGCCAGCAGCTTAAGGCTAGCGGGGACAGGAGATACGCAGTATTTT

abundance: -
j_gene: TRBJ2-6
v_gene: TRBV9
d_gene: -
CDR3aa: CASSVHLRGSGANVLTF
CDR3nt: TGTGCCAGCAGCGTACATCTCAGGGGATCTGGGGCCAACGTCCTGACTTTC

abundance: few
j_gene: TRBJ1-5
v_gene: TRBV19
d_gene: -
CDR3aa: CASTGRRTVENQPQHF
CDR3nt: TGTGCCAGTACTGGTCGCCGGACAGTCGAAAATCAGCCCCAGCATTTT

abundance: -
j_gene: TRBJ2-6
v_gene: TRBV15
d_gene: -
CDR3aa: CATGTKSGANVLTF
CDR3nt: TGTGCCACCGGGACCAAATCTGGGGCCAACGTCCTGACTTTC

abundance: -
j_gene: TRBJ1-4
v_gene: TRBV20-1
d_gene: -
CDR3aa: CSAVGVTNEKLFF
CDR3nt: TGCAGTGCCGTTGGGGTAACTAATGAAAAACTGTTTTTT

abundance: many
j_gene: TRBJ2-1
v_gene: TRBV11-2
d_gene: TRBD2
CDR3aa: CASSFTSGSIYNEQFF
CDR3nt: TGTGCCAGCAGCTTTACTAGCGGGAGTATTTACAATGAGCAGTTCTTC

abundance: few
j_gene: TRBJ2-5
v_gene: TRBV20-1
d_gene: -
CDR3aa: CSALRDIQETQYF
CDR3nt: TGCAGTGCTCTCCGGGACATTCAAGAGACCCAGTACTTC

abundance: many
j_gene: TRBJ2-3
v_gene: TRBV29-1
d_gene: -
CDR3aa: CSVEEGGASTDTQYF
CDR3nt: TGCAGCGTTGAGGAAGGGGGAGCAAGCACAGATACGCAGTATTTT

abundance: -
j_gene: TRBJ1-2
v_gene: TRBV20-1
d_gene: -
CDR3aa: CSAPPRLALLEGYTF
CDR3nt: TGCAGTGCTCCTCCCCGGTTGGCACTCCTTGAGGGCTACACCTTC

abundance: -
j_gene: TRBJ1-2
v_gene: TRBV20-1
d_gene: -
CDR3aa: CSAQGQNEFYGYTF
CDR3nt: TGCAGTGCTCAAGGACAGAATGAGTTCTATGGCTACACCTTC

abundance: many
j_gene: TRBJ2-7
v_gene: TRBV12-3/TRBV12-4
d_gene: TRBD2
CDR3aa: CASSLGLAGTGYEQYF
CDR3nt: TGTGCCAGCAGTTTAGGACTAGCGGGAACGGGCTACGAGCAGTACTTC

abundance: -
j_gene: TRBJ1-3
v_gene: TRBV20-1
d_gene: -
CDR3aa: CSAPVGGLGNTIYF
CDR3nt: TGCAGTGCTCCGGTTGGGGGGCTAGGAAACACCATATATTTT

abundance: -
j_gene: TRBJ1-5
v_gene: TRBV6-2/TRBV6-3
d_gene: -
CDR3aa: CASSESQGRIASQPQHF
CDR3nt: TGTGCCAGCAGTGAGTCGCAGGGGAGAATAGCAAGTCAGCCCCAGCATTTT

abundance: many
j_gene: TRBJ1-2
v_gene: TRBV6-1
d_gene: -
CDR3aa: CASSRDKGYGYTF
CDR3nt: TGTGCCAGCAGTCGTGACAAGGGGTATGGCTACACCTTC

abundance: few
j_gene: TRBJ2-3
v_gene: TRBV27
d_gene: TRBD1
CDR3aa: CASRLSGTASTDTQYF
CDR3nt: TGTGCCAGCAGACTATCTGGGACAGCAAGCACAGATACGCAGTATTTT

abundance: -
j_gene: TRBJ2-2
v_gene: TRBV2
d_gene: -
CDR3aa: CASSHSRGHPSNTGELFF
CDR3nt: TGTGCCAGCAGCCACAGTCGTGGACACCCTTCGAACACCGGGGAGCTGTTTTTT

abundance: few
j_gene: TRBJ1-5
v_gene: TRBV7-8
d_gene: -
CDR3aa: CASSREIQPQHF
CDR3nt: TGTGCCAGCAGCCGGGAGATTCAGCCCCAGCATTTT

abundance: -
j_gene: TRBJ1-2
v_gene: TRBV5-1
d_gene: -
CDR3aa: CASSPSANYGYTF
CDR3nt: TGCGCCAGCAGCCCATCCGCTAACTATGGCTACACCTTC

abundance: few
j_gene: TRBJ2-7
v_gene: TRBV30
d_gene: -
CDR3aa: CAWSPAYEQYF
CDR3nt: TGTGCCTGGAGCCCCGCCTACGAGCAGTACTTC

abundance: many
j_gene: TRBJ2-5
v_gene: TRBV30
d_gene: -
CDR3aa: CAWSDWGETQYF
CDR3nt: TGTGCCTGGAGTGATTGGGGTGAGACCCAGTACTTC

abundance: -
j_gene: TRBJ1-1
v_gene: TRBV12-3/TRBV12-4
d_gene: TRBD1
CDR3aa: CASSLTTGGNTEAFF
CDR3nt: TGTGCCAGCAGCCTTACTACAGGGGGGAACACTGAAGCTTTCTTT

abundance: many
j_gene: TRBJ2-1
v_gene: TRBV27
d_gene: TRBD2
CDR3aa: CATRLAGARYNEQFF
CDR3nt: TGTGCCACCAGACTAGCGGGAGCGCGATACAATGAGCAGTTCTTC